The clone carrying this T cell receptor (beta chain) was seen only once. The antigen is unknown. These data come from a study of T cell repertoires in cytomegalovirus infection. MiXCR was run by TCRdb on the reads, yielding one entry per CDR3 protein. The data hold approximately 300,000 distinct CDR3 sequences, with roughly 28% observed a single time. Germline CDR1 and CDR2: MNHEY and SMNVEV (reference sequence). This CDR3 has 15 amino acids. V lost 7 bases, J lost 4 bases, and 17 bases lay in between. Sequencing was performed on cultured PBMCs, taken from culture after CMV antigen stimulation. The TCR was taken from a human donor in good health (CMV status not recorded). Some clones in this sample may be carry-over from other donors' samples. The rearrangement uses TRBV27 and TRBJ2-4; D is undetermined. The CDR3 DNA is TGTGCCAGCACGTCCTCGAGAGGACCTAAAAACATTCAGTACTTC. Translation gives CASTSSRGPKNIQYF.